This entry lists 8 T cell receptor beta chains sequenced from one sample in a study of long-term antiretroviral therapy in people with HIV. Researchers report immunoSEQ v3.0 was run at survey level. Assay: immunoSEQ multiplex PCR; the TCRdb copy retains only in-frame clones and omits some. Of tens of thousands of clones listed, roughly 83% are singletons. Specimen: unsorted PBMCs, collected 0.7 years before starting antiretroviral therapy. The receptors stem from a man aged 30 to 45 with HIV.

V usage is TRBV6-6 and J usage is TRBJ2-7, with 8 bases matching TRBD2. Germline V gene sequence: CDR1 MNHNY, CDR2 SVGAGI (reference sequence). With V trimmed by 2 bases and J by 3 bases, 6 bases remained unmatched. The CDR3 has 15 amino acids. CDR3 loop: CASSYGETSGYEQYF. The CDR3 region has the DNA TGTGCCAGCAGTTACGGGGAAACTAGCGGCTACGAGCAGTACTTC.

The V call is TRBV6-6, the J call TRBJ2-7, with 8 bases fitting TRBD1. The CDR3 loop spans 15 amino acids. Germline CDR1 MNHNY, CDR2 SVGAGI (reference sequence). J gave up 5 bases and V 2 bases, and 8 bases lay outside the gene matches. CDR3 sequence reads: CASSYRAGGGNEQYF. The CDR3 coding sequence is TGTGCCAGCAGTTACAGGGCAGGGGGCGGGAACGAGCAGTACTTC.

The chain employs TRBV30 and TRBJ1-3; 7 nucleotides align to TRBD1. V gave up 1 base and J gave up 3 bases; unmatched junction bases: 6. In germline, CDR1 is GTSNPN, CDR2 SVGIG (reference sequence). The CDR3 is 15 residues long. The CDR3 spells CAWSAKTGIGNTIYF. CDR3 in DNA: TGTGCCTGGAGTGCGAAGACAGGGATTGGAAACACCATATATTTT.

The V and J genes are TRBV28 and TRBJ2-5; D is perhaps TRBD2 (5 bases). Germline V gene sequence: CDR1 MDHEN, CDR2 SYDVKM. CDR3 length: 14 residues. Trimming stripped 2 bases from V and 0 bases from J, with 7 bases between. The CDR3 is CASSLGRDQETQYF. CDR3 DNA: TGTGCCAGCAGTTTAGGGCGGGACCAAGAGACCCAGTACTTC.

The gene calls are TRBV9 and TRBJ2-1; D unresolved. The length of the CDR3 is 12 residues. Germline loops: CDR1 SGDLS, CDR2 YYNGEE. The V and J ends lost 3 bases and 7 bases respectively, with 8 bases between them. DNA for the CDR3: TGTGCCAGCAGCGCCCGTAAAAATGAGCAGTTCTTC. Its translation is CASSARKNEQFF.

The chain joins TRBV9 to TRBJ2-1; D might be TRBD2 (5 bases). The V end was cut by 0 bases, the J end by 0 bases, with 16 bases between. CDR3 length equals 18 residues. The germline CDR1 and CDR2 sequences are SGDLS and YYNGEE. The CDR3 loop reads CASSVATLASSSYNEQFF. CDR3 DNA sequence: TGTGCCAGCAGCGTAGCTACCCTAGCCTCAAGCTCCTACAATGAGCAGTTCTTC.

A single count supports this clone. The chain joins TRBV28 to TRBJ2-5; D is unclear. The V and J ends lost 4 bases and 2 bases respectively, with 8 bases between them. Germline-derived CDR1 and CDR2 are MDHEN and SYDVKM. CDR3 size: 13 residues. The CDR3 nucleotides are TGTGCCAGCAGTTCGTCGCTTCAAGAGACCCAGTACTTC. It encodes CASSSSLQETQYF.

The chain employs TRBV6-5 and TRBJ1-1, with a possible D match to TRBD1 (6 bases). V was cut by 5 bases and J by 2 bases, with 15 bases left in between. Germline CDR1 reads MNHEY; CDR2 reads SVGAGI. This CDR3 has 15 residues. As DNA, the CDR3 is TGTGCCAGCAGTCCGCCCGGGACATTCAACACTGAAGCTTTCTTT. This codes for CASSPPGTFNTEAFF.